This note documents a single TCR beta chain sequence. What it binds is unknown. Germline CDR1 MDHEN, CDR2 SYDVKM. The CDR3 covers 15 residues. The ends lost 5 bases at V and 4 bases at J; junction bases unmatched: 10. Genomic DNA of each subset was evenly split across several immunoSEQ plates. TCRdb keeps only in-frame clones here, not all; method: immunoSEQ multiplex PCR. This sample has about 690,000 clones, with roughly 88% found just once. The data belong to a study of shared clonotypes between healthy human individuals. Broader study findings: Clonotypes which were not shared had lower generation probabilities than clonotypes that all four donors shared. The sharing of 5% to 6.5% of naive CD4 clonotypes was seen across a handful of donors.

This chain uses TRBV28 with TRBJ1-1; TRBD1 agrees at 7 bases. The source material was memory CD8+ T cells from PBMCs. As to subset: CD45RO+ cells pooled with CCR7-negative TemRA cells. This TCR was sampled from a young man in good health. Some clones in this sample may be carry-over from other donors' samples. The CDR3, as DNA: TGTGCCAGCAGTCCGCCCCCACAGGGGATCACTGAAGCTTTCTTT. Translated: CASSPPPQGITEAFF.